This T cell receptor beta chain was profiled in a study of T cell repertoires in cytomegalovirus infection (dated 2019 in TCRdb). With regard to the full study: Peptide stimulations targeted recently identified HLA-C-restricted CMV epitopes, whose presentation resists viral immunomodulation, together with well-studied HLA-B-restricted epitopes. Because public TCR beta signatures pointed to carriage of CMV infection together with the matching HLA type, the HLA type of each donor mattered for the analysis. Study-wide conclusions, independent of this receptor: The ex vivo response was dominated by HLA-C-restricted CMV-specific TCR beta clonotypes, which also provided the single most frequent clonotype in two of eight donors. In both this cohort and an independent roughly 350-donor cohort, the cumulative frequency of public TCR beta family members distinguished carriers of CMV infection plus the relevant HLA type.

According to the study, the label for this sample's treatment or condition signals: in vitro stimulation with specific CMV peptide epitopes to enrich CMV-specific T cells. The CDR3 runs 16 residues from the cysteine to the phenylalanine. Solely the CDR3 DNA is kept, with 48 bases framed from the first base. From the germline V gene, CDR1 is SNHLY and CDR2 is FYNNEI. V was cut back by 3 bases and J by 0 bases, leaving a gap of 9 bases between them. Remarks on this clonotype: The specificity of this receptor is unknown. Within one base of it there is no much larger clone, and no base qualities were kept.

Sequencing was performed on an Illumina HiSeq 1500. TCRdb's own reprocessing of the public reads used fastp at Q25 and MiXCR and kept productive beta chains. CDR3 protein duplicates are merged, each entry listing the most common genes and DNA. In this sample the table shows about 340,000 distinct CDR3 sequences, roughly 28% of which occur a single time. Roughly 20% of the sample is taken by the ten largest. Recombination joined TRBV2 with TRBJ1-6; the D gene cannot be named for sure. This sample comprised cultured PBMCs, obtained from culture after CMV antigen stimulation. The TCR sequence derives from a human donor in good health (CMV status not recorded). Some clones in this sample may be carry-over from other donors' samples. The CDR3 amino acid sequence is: CASSDRESSYNSPLHF. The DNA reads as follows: TGTGCCAGCAGTGATCGAGAGAGCTCCTATAATTCACCCCTCCACTTT.